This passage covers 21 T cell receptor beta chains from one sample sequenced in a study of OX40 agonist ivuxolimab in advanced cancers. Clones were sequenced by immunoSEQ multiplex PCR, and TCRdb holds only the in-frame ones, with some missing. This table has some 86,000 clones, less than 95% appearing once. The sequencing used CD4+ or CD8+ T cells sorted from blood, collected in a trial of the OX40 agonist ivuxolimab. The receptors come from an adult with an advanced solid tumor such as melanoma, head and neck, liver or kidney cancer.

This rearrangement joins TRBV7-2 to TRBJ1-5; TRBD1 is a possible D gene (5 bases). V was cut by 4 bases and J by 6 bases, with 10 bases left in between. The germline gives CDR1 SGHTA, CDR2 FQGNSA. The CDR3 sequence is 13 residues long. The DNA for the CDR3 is TGTGCCAGCAGCTCCTACAGGCTTCAGCCCCAGCATTTT. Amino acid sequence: CASSSYRLQPQHF. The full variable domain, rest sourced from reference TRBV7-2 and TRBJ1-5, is GAGVSQSPSNKVTEKGKDVELRCDPISGHTALYWYRQSLGQGLEFLIYFQGNSAPDKSGLPSDRFSAERTGGSVSTLTIQRTQQEDSAVYLCASSSYRLQPQHFGDGTRLSIL.

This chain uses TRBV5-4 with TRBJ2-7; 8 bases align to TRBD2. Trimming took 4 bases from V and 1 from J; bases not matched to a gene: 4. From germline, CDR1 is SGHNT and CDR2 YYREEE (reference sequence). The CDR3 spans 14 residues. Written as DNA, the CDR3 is TGTGCCAGCAGCACCGGGACTAGATCCTACGAGCAGTACTTC. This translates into CASSTGTRSYEQYF.

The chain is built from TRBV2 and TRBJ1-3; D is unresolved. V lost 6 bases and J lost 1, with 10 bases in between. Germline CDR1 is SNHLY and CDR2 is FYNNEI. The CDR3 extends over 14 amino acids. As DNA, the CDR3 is TGTGCCAGCAGCGGTTCGTTATCTGGAAACACCATATATTTT. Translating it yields CASSGSLSGNTIYF.

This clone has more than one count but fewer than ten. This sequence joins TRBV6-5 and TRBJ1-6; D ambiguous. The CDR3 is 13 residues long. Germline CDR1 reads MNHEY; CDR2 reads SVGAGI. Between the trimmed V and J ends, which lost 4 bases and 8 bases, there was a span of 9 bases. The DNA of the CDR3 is TGTGCCAGCAGTTTCTGGGAGGATTCACCCCTCCACTTT. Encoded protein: CASSFWEDSPLHF.

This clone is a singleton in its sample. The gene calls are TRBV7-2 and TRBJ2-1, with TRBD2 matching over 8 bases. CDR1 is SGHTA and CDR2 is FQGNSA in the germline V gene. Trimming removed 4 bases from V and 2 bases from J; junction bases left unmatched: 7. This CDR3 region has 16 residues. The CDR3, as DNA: TGTGCCAGCAGCTCACCAGCCGGGGGGGCCTACAATGAGCAGTTCTTC. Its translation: CASSSPAGGAYNEQFF.

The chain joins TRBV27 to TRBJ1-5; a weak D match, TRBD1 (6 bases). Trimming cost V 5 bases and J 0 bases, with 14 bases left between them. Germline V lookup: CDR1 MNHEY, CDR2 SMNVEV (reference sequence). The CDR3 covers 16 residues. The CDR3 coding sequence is TGTGCCAGCAGTATAACAGGGTCCTATAGCAATCAGCCCCAGCATTTT. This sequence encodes CASSITGSYSNQPQHF.

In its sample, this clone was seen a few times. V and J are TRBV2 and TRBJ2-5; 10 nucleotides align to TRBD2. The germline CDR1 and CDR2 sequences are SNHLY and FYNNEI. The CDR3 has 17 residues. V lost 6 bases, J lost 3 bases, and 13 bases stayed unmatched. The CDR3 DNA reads TGTGCCAGCAGGATGGGGTGGCTAGCGGGGGCCGAAGAGACCCAGTACTTC. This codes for CASRMGWLAGAEETQYF.

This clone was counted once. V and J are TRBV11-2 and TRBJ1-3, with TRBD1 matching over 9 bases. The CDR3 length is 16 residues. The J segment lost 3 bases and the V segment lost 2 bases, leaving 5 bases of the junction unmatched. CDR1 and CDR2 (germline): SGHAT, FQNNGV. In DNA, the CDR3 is TGTGCCAGCAGCTTACTGTGGACAGGGGTTGGAAACACCATATATTTT. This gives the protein CASSLLWTGVGNTIYF. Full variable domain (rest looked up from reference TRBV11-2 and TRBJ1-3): EAGVAQSPRYKIIEKRQSVAFWCNPISGHATLYWYQQILGQGPKLLIQFQNNGVVDDSQLPKDRFSAERLKGVDSTLKIQPAKLEDSAVYLCASSLLWTGVGNTIYFGEGSWLTVV.

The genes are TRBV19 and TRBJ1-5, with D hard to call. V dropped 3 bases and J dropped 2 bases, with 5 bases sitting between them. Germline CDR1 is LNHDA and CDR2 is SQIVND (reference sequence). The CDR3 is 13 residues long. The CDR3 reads CASSISGNQPQHF. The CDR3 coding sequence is TGTGCCAGTAGTATCAGTGGCAATCAGCCCCAGCATTTT.

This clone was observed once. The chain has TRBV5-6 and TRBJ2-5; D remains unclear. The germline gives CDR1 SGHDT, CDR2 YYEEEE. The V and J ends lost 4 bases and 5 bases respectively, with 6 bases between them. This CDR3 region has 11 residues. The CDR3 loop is CASSRQETQYF. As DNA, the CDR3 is TGTGCCAGCAGCCGTCAGGAGACCCAGTACTTC.

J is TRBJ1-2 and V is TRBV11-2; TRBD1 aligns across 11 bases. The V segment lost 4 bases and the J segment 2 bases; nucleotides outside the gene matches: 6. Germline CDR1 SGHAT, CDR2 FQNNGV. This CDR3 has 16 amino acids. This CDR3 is CASSSTRTGGNYGYTF. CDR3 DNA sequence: TGTGCCAGCAGCTCCACCCGGACAGGGGGCAACTATGGCTACACCTTC.

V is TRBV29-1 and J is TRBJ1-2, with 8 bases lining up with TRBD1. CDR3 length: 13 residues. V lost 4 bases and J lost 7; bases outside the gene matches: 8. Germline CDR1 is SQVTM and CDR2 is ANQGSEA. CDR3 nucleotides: TGCAGCGTTGGTGCAGGGGGCGTCGGTGGCTACACCTTC. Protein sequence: CSVGAGGVGGYTF.

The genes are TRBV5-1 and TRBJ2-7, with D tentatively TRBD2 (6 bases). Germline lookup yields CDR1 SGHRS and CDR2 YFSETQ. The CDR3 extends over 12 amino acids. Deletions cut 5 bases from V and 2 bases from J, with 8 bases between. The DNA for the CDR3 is TGCGCCAGCAGTGGGGGGACCTACGAGCAGTACTTC. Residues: CASSGGTYEQYF.

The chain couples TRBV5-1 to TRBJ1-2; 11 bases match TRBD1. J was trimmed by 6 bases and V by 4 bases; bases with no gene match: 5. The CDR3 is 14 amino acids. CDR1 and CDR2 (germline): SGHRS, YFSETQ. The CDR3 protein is CASSPGQGEDGYTF. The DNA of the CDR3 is TGCGCCAGCAGCCCGGGACAGGGGGAAGATGGCTACACCTTC. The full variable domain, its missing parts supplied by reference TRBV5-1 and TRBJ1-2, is KAGVTQTPRYLIKTRGQQVTLSCSPISGHRSVSWYQQTPGQGLQFLFEYFSETQRNKGNFPGRFSGRQFSNSRSEMNVSTLELGDSALYLCASSPGQGEDGYTFGSGTRLTVV.

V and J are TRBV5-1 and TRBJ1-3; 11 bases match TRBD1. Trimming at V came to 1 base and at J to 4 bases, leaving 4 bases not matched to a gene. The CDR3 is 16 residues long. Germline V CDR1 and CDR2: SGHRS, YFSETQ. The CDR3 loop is CASSLPDRGRGNTIYF. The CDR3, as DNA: TGCGCCAGCAGCTTGCCGGACAGGGGGCGAGGAAACACCATATATTTT.

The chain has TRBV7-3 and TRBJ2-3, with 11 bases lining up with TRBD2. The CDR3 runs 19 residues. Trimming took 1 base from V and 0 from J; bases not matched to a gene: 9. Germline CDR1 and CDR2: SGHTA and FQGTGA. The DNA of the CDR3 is TGTGCCAGCAGCTTAAAGGCTAGCGGGGGGCACGTTAGCACAGATACGCAGTATTTT. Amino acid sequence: CASSLKASGGHVSTDTQYF. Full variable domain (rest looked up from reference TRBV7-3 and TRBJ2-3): GAGVSQTPSNKVTEKGKYVELRCDPISGHTALYWYRQSLGQGPEFLIYFQGTGAADDSGLPNDRFFAVRPEGSVSTLKIQRTERGDSAVYLCASSLKASGGHVSTDTQYFGPGTRLTVL.

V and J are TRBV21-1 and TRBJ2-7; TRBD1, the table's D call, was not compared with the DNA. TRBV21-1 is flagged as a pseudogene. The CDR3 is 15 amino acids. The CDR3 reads CASSKLDRGYYEQYV. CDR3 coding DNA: TGTGCCAGCAGCAAATTAGACAGGGGGTACTACGAGCAGTACGTC.

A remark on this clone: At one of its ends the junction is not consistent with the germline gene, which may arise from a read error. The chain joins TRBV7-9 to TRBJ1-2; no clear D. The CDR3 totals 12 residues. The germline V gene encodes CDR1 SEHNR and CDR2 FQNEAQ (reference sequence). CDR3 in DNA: TGTGCCAGCAGCTTAGCTAAGGCAGACCCTACGTTC. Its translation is CASSLAKADPTF.

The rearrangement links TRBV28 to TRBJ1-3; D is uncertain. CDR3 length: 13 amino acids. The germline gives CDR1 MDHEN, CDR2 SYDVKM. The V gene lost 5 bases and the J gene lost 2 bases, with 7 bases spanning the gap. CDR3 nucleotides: TGTGCCAGCAGTCCTCCAGCTGGAAACACCATATATTTT. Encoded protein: CASSPPAGNTIYF.

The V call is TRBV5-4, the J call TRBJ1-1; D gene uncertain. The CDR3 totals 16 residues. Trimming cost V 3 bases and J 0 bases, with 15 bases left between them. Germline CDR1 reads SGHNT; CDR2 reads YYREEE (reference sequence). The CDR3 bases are TGTGCCAGCAGCTCACTAACCGACGGAATGAACACTGAAGCTTTCTTT. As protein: CASSSLTDGMNTEAFF.

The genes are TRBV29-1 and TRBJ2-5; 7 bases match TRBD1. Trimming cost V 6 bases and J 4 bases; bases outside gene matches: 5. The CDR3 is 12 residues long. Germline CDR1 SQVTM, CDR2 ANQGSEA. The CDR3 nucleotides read TGCAGCGTAAACACAGGGGCAGAGACCCAGTACTTC. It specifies CSVNTGAETQYF. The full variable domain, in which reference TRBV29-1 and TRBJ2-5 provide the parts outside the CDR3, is SAVISQKPSRDICQRGTSLTIQCQVDSQVTMMFWYRQQPGQSLTLIATANQGSEATYESGFVIDKFPISRPNLTFSTLTVSNMSPEDSSIYLCSVNTGAETQYFGPGTRLLVL.